Below are 4 T cell receptor beta chains sequenced from a single sample in a study of blood T cells in healthy people across ages. A second PCR, run for roughly 7 to 11 cycles, used a sample-barcoded 5' primer plus a J-beta primer mix. TCRdb reprocessed the 5' RACE reads via MiXCR and lists one record per CDR3 protein. There are 1.5 million to 2 million distinct CDR3 sequences in the sample; under 30% occur only once, and 7.7% lies in the top ten. The sample taken for sequencing was blood. Receptors were obtained from a woman aged 25 to 39 in good health.

Details on this clonotype: Relative to the germline gene, one junction end is altered; a read error may explain this. This rearrangement joins TRBV20-1 to TRBJ2-7; D is ambiguous. The CDR3 is made up of 13 amino acids. Germline values: CDR1 DFQATT, CDR2 SNEGSKA (reference sequence). This chain's CDR3 is CSARNPTSYERYF. The CDR3 DNA is TGCAGTGCTAGAAACCCCACAAGCTACGAGCGGTACTTC.

Comments on this clonotype: This may arise from a read error, as a much more abundant clone is one base away. The rearrangement joins TRBV27 to TRBJ2-7; 7 nucleotides agree with TRBD2. The V segment lost 7 bases and the J segment 3 bases; nucleotides outside the gene matches: 9. Germline loops: CDR1 MNHEY, CDR2 SMNVEV (reference sequence). CDR3 length: 14 residues. CDR3 region: CASKAGLLSYEQYF. The DNA of the CDR3 is TGTGCCAGCAAAGCGGGACTCCTGAGCTACGAGCAGTACTTC.

This sequence joins TRBV27 and TRBJ2-1, with TRBD2 identical over 10 bases. The germline V gene has CDR1 MNHEY and CDR2 SMNVEV (reference sequence). This CDR3 region has 15 residues. V lost 1 base to trimming and J lost 8 bases; unmatched junction nucleotides: 5. The DNA of the CDR3 is TGTGCCAGCAGTTTATATAGCGGGGGGACCTATGAGCAGTTCTTC. Its protein is CASSLYSGGTYEQFF.

This clonotype was counted a few times. The chain carries TRBV7-2 and TRBJ2-2, with D perhaps matching TRBD1 (6 bases). The length of the CDR3 is 16 residues. Germline-derived CDR1 and CDR2 are SGHTA and FQGNSA. The V gene lost 5 bases and the J gene lost 2 bases, with 15 bases spanning the gap. CDR3 amino acids: CASSRTGTSNTGELFF. CDR3 DNA sequence: TGTGCCAGCAGCAGAACCGGGACATCTAACACCGGGGAGCTGTTTTTT. Supplemented by reference TRBV7-2 and TRBJ2-2, the full variable domain reads GAGVSQSPSNKVTEKGKDVELRCDPISGHTALYWYRQSLGQGLEFLIYFQGNSAPDKSGLPSDRFSAERTGGSVSTLTIQRTQQEDSAVYLCASSRTGTSNTGELFFGEGSRLTVL.